The 25 T cell receptor beta chains below all came from one sample that was sequenced in a study of vaccination and CD4 T cells after COVID-19. The antigens for these receptors are not known. The Oncomine TCR Beta short-read assay was applied to DNA of cultured CD4+ T cells. TCRdb re-called the PCR reads through MiXCR, storing one row per CDR3 protein. This table holds about 18,000 distinct CDR3 sequences, approximately 40% found once. As to treatment: approximately 10-day PBMC culture with coronavirus spike peptide pools or control peptides (ViraFEST assay). Sequences were derived from CD4+ T cells from blood, cultured in vitro, sampled after SARS-CoV-2 vaccination. The receptors shown here come from a human donor who had recovered from COVID-19.

The chain links TRBV25-1 to TRBJ1-1, with D possibly matching TRBD1 (5 bases). From germline, CDR1 is MGHDK and CDR2 SYGVNS. Trimming took off 4 bases at V and 4 bases at J, with 13 bases between the two ends. This CDR3 is 14 amino acids long. The CDR3 loop is CASSARVDATEAFF. The CDR3 DNA reads TGTGCCAGCAGTGCCAGGGTCGATGCCACTGAAGCTTTCTTT. Using reference TRBV25-1 and TRBJ1-1 for the parts outside the CDR3, the full variable domain is EADIYQTPRYLVIGTGKKITLECSQTMGHDKMYWYQQDPGMELHLIHYSYGVNSTEKGDLSSESTVSRIRTEHFPLTLESARPSHTSQYLCASSARVDATEAFFGQGTRLTVV.

The chain carries TRBV20-1 and TRBJ2-3; 8 bases are a match to TRBD2. The CDR3 loop spans 16 amino acids. J was trimmed by 0 bases and V by 3 bases; bases with no gene match: 8. Germline CDR1 is DFQATT and CDR2 is SNEGSKA (reference sequence). The CDR3 protein is CSASSRGGSSTDTQYF. CDR3 DNA sequence: TGCAGTGCTAGTTCACGGGGGGGATCAAGCACAGATACGCAGTATTTT.

This chain links TRBV5-6 with TRBJ1-1; 8 nucleotides align to TRBD1. The germline V gene encodes CDR1 SGHDT and CDR2 YYEEEE. V was clipped by 2 bases and J by 3 bases; unmatched bases: 6. The CDR3 extends over 15 amino acids. CDR3 loop: CASSFTDRGHTEAFF. CDR3 nucleotide sequence: TGTGCCAGCAGCTTCACAGACAGGGGCCACACTGAAGCTTTCTTT.

This clonotype has just a few counts. This sequence joins TRBV19 and TRBJ1-1; D uncertain. The germline V and J ends were trimmed by 5 bases and 0 bases, with 7 bases remaining between them. Germline V gives CDR1 LNHDA, CDR2 SQIVND (reference sequence). CDR3 length: 13 amino acids. CDR3 sequence (DNA): TGTGCCAGTAGTGTGACCGTGAACACTGAAGCTTTCTTT. It codes for CASSVTVNTEAFF. The full variable domain, with the rest looked up from reference TRBV19 and TRBJ1-1, is DGGITQSPKYLFRKEGQNVTLSCEQNLNHDAMYWYRQDPGQGLRLIYYSQIVNDFQKGDIAEGYSVSREKKESFPLTVTSAQKNPTAFYLCASSVTVNTEAFFGQGTRLTVV.

V gene TRBV28 combines with J gene TRBJ1-6; no definite D call. The CDR3 runs 13 residues. The V and J ends lost 7 bases and 6 bases respectively, with 10 bases between them. CDR1 is MDHEN and CDR2 is SYDVKM in the germline V gene. The CDR3 sequence: CASTIESNSPLHF. The DNA of the CDR3 is TGTGCCAGCACCATTGAGAGTAATTCACCCCTCCACTTT.

V and J are TRBV19 and TRBJ2-1, with D possibly being TRBD1 (6 bases). This CDR3 is built from 14 residues. Trimming pared 6 bases from V and 7 bases from J, leaving 16 bases between. From germline, CDR1 is LNHDA and CDR2 SQIVND (reference sequence). This CDR3 is CASRSQGSRNEQFF. CDR3 in DNA: TGTGCCAGTAGGTCACAGGGAAGCAGGAATGAGCAGTTCTTC. The complete variable domain, with remaining parts taken from reference TRBV19 and TRBJ2-1, reads DGGITQSPKYLFRKEGQNVTLSCEQNLNHDAMYWYRQDPGQGLRLIYYSQIVNDFQKGDIAEGYSVSREKKESFPLTVTSAQKNPTAFYLCASRSQGSRNEQFFGPGTRLTVL.

Here the CDR3 DNA reads TGTGCCAGCAGTCCTCCTGCGGGTGGACTGACTGAAGCTTTCTTT. Translated, it gives CASSPPAGGLTEAFF. This rearrangement joins TRBV6-1 to TRBJ1-1; D is uncertain. V lost 5 bases and J 5 bases, leaving 18 bases between the germline ends. CDR1 is MNHNS and CDR2 is SASEGT in the germline V gene. This CDR3 has 15 amino acids.

The CDR3 region has the DNA TGCAGCGTTCTTACTAGCGTGGGAGATACGCAGTATTTT. This gives the protein CSVLTSVGDTQYF. The chain links TRBV29-1 to TRBJ2-3; the match to TRBD2 covers 7 bases. This CDR3 is built from 13 residues. Germline V gene data show CDR1 as SQVTM and CDR2 as ANQGSEA. With V trimmed by 5 bases and J by 5 bases, 7 bases remained unmatched.

The chain employs TRBV25-1 and TRBJ2-5; D perhaps matches TRBD1 (6 bases). V shed 8 bases and J shed 1 base, with 8 bases lying between them. Per germline, CDR1 MGHDK and CDR2 SYGVNS. The CDR3 has 12 residues. DNA of the CDR3: TGTGCCAGCTCCAGGGGCCAAGAGACCCAGTACTTC. Its translation: CASSRGQETQYF.

The rearrangement joins TRBV7-7 to TRBJ2-1; TRBD1 matches at 9 bases. V lost 2 bases, J lost 7 bases, and 3 bases stayed unmatched. The germline V gene encodes CDR1 SSHAT and CDR2 FNYEAQ (reference sequence). This CDR3 comprises 14 residues. The CDR3 nucleotides are TGTGCCAGCAGCTTACTAGGACAGGGGAATGAGCAGTTCTTC. Translated: CASSLLGQGNEQFF.

This clonotype was detected a few times. The chain joins TRBV6-1 to TRBJ2-3, with 10 bases that match TRBD1. CDR1 MNHNS and CDR2 SASEGT come from the germline V gene. V shed 5 bases, J shed 4 bases, and the junction held 9 bases outside the gene matches. CDR3 size: 16 residues. The CDR3 spells CASSTRQGATADTQYF. CDR3 DNA sequence: TGTGCCAGCAGTACCCGACAGGGGGCGACCGCAGATACGCAGTATTTT.

Here the CDR3 reads CASSHHSGGYTF. The CDR3 bases are TGCGCCAGCAGCCACCATTCGGGTGGCTACACCTTC. The chain uses TRBV4-1 and TRBJ1-2; D is unclear. This CDR3 contains 12 residues. The V and J ends lost 3 bases and 7 bases respectively, with 9 bases between them. CDR1 is MGHRA and CDR2 is YSYEKL in the germline V gene.

This clonotype is categorized as large. The J gene is TRBJ1-1, the V gene TRBV7-9; D perhaps matches TRBD1 (5 bases). The CDR3 totals 14 residues. The germline gives CDR1 SEHNR, CDR2 FQNEAQ (reference sequence). V gave up 5 bases and J gave up 1 base, with 11 bases separating them. CDR3 amino acids: CASSVQGGNTEAFF. The CDR3 nucleotides read TGTGCCAGCAGCGTCCAGGGAGGGAACACTGAAGCTTTCTTT.

This chain uses TRBV27 with TRBJ2-2, with 13 bases aligning to TRBD2. V dropped 6 bases and J dropped 3; count of bases not matched to a gene: 1. The CDR3 spans 15 residues. CDR1 is MNHEY, CDR2 SMNVEV, per germline (reference sequence). The DNA of the CDR3 is TGTGCCAGCAGCACTAGCGGGAGGGACACCGGGGAGCTGTTTTTT. It is translated as CASSTSGRDTGELFF.

The V gene is TRBV11-2, the J gene TRBJ2-5; D ambiguous. V lost 0 bases to trimming and J lost 5 bases, with 7 bases between them. The CDR3 sequence is 13 residues long. Germline V lookup: CDR1 SGHAT, CDR2 FQNNGV. For the CDR3, the DNA is TGTGCCAGCAGCTTAGAGCGGCCGGAGACCCAGTACTTC. It translates to CASSLERPETQYF.

This clonotype was counted a few times. The chain uses TRBV27 and TRBJ2-5; either TRBD1 or TRBD2 may fit D (5 bases each). This CDR3 comprises 13 residues. Germline-derived CDR1 and CDR2 are MNHEY and SMNVEV (reference sequence). The V end lost 3 bases, the J end lost 4 bases, and 9 bases lay between the germline ends. The CDR3 DNA sequence: TGTGCCAGCAGTTTGTGGGGGTCAGAGACCCAGTACTTC. Encoded protein: CASSLWGSETQYF.

The gene calls are TRBV7-8 and TRBJ1-2; tentatively, D is TRBD1 (5 bases). Per germline, CDR1 SGHVS and CDR2 FQNEAQ. V was clipped by 5 bases and J by 2 bases, with 18 bases between them. The CDR3 sequence is 16 residues long. The CDR3 sequence is CASSAILGRGNYGYTF. CDR3 coding DNA: TGTGCCAGCAGCGCTATCCTCGGCCGGGGCAACTATGGCTACACCTTC.

This clonotype was picked up a small number of times. The genes are TRBV6-1 and TRBJ1-2; the D is unclear. V lost 0 bases and J lost 4, with 9 bases in between. CDR3 length: 14 amino acids. Germline lookup yields CDR1 MNHNS and CDR2 SASEGT. In nucleotides, the CDR3 is TGTGCCAGCAGTGAAGCTGGCAGAACCTATGGCTACACCTTC. This codes for CASSEAGRTYGYTF.

A few counts support this clonotype. The chain joins TRBV19 to TRBJ1-1; tentative D call: TRBD1 (6 bases). V lost 6 bases and J 4 bases, leaving 15 bases between the germline ends. Germline assignment: CDR1 LNHDA and CDR2 SQIVND (reference sequence). The CDR3 has 14 residues. The CDR3 spells CASRWTVSRTEAFF. As DNA, the CDR3 is TGTGCCAGTAGATGGACAGTTTCGCGCACTGAAGCTTTCTTT.

The CDR3 sequence: CASSDGSTRGYGYTF. In nucleotides, the CDR3 is TGTGCCAGCAGTGATGGGTCCACGAGGGGCTATGGCTACACCTTC. The rearrangement links TRBV2 to TRBJ1-2, with TRBD1 as a possible D gene (5 bases). CDR1 is SNHLY and CDR2 is FYNNEI in the germline V gene. This CDR3 has 15 residues. Trimming cost V 3 bases and J 4 bases, with 15 bases left between them.

This clonotype was observed a few times. CDR3 amino acids: CASSLGTTGYTF. DNA for the CDR3: TGTGCCAGCAGCCTCGGGACTACGGGCTACACCTTC. This rearrangement joins TRBV7-2 to TRBJ1-2, with D perhaps matching TRBD1 (5 bases). Germline assignment: CDR1 SGHTA and CDR2 FQGNSA. The CDR3 is 12 residues long. With 5 bases removed from V and 8 bases from J, the gap between germline ends came to 12 bases.

The chain recombines TRBV6-1 with TRBJ1-2; the D is unclear. Germline lookup yields CDR1 MNHNS and CDR2 SASEGT. Trimming removed 5 bases from V and 0 bases from J, with 7 bases in between. This CDR3 has 13 residues. The chain's CDR3 is CASSTGTNYGYTF. Here the CDR3 DNA reads TGTGCCAGCAGTACCGGGACTAACTATGGCTACACCTTC.

As regards this clonotype: One end of the junction varies from germline; a read error may be responsible. The gene calls are TRBV4-3 and TRBJ2-7; 11 bases are a match to TRBD1. The CDR3 loop spans 15 amino acids. CDR1 LGHNA and CDR2 YSLEER come from the germline V gene. The chain's CDR3 is CASRQGTGGAYEQYF. Written as DNA, the CDR3 is TGCGCCAGCAGGCAAGGGACAGGGGGGGCCTACGAGCAGTACTTC.

This rearrangement joins TRBV28 to TRBJ2-3, with 7 bases aligning to TRBD2. With V trimmed by 7 bases and J by 12 bases, 10 bases remained unmatched. Germline V gene data show CDR1 as MDHEN and CDR2 as SYDVKM. The CDR3 totals 12 residues. As DNA, the CDR3 is TGTGCCAGCACCTCCCAGCGGGGTCCACAGTATTTT. This translates into CASTSQRGPQYF.

This clonotype was seen more than once but under ten times. The genes are TRBV7-3 and TRBJ1-1, with D possibly matching TRBD1 (5 bases). CDR3 length equals 15 residues. Germline-derived CDR1 and CDR2 are SGHTA and FQGTGA. The V end lost 2 bases, the J end lost 3 bases, and 13 bases lay between the germline ends. The CDR3 loop reads CASSLQGLRDTEAFF. In DNA form, the CDR3 reads TGTGCCAGCAGCTTACAGGGCTTAAGGGACACTGAAGCTTTCTTT.